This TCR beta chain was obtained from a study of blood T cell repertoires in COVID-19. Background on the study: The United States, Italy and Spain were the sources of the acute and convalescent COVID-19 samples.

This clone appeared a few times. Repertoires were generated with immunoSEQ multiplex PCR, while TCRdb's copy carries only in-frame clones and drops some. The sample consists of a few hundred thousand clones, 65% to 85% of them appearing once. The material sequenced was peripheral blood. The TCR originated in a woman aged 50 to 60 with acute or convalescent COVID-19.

CDR3 protein: CATERTGNNSPLHF. DNA of the CDR3: TGTGCCACCGAACGGACAGGGAATAATTCACCCCTCCACTTT. The chain has TRBV19 and TRBJ1-6; 8 nucleotides line up with TRBD1. The CDR3 loop spans 14 amino acids. Germline CDR1 is LNHDA and CDR2 is SQIVND (reference sequence). V was pared by 10 bases and J by 5 bases, with 7 bases of the junction left unmatched.